This T cell receptor beta chain derives from a study of cytomegalovirus exposure and HLA in healthy donors (dated by TCRdb to 2016 to 2017). For the study in its entirety: According to a later analysis, one platform produced both the 120 validation repertoires and the 670 or so repertoires of the first cohort. The aim of the study was to test whether cataloging public T cell receptors could identify signatures of past pathogen exposure. A separate validation cohort of approximately 120 different subjects was used in addition to the roughly 670-subject first cohort. To predict cytomegalovirus infection status, the study combined high-throughput TCR immunosequencing, statistical association of individual TCRs with disease status, and machine learning.

Study-level results and caveats: Most TCR sequences were seen in very few donors, while some public TCRs were found in many individuals. In a later analysis, TCRs clustered in the first cohort were found to also tend to co-occur in the 100 to 150 validation repertoires, with about 93% of cluster scores above 0. In both the original and validation cohorts, the classifier was reported to diagnose cytomegalovirus status with high specificity and sensitivity. All 120 or so repertoires were used to score co-occurrence in the validation cohort in a later analysis, because that analysis had no HLA typing for the cohort. In vitro tests confirmed that a few of the cytomegalovirus-associated TCR beta chains recognize cytomegalovirus antigens. The authors suggested that the approach could potentially be extended to other disease states and immunological phenotypes. A total of 150 or so TCR beta chains were listed by the study as associated with cytomegalovirus.

Compared with germline, V lacks 7 bases and J lacks 6 bases; bases without a gene match: 10. Taken from cysteine to phenylalanine, the CDR3 has 15 residues. Only the CDR3 portion is preserved as DNA: 45 bases, with reading frame beginning at the first base. According to the germline V gene, CDR1 reads SGHDT and CDR2 reads YYEEEE. As for this clone: No cognate antigen has been identified for it. No much larger clone exists at a distance of one base, and base qualities are not known.

The donors were included in the validation cohort of roughly 120 subjects, a group kept apart from the roughly 700-subject first cohort. To prepare the library, the immunoSEQ multiplex PCR assay was applied. In the original analysis: A statistical classification framework was built to diagnose cytomegalovirus status from the catalog of TCR beta chain sequences. TCRdb took over this immuneACCESS table, retaining in-frame rearrangements with V and J assigned. Such tables are incomplete; in checked studies, under half of the missing clones stem from an unresolved V gene, and the remainder is unexplained. V, J and clone size are taken as reported in that table, and D and trimming were inferred from the DNA itself. The table for this sample lists about 200,000 clones; 84% of them were counted only once. The ten largest clones represent roughly 13% of the sample.

Recombination connected TRBV5-6 to TRBJ2-2, and 9 bases in between align with TRBD1. The TCR originated in a woman in her 30s in good health and CMV-seropositive. Sequencing input: PBMCs. The sequence in DNA is TGTGCCAGCGGGGGCCGGGACAGGGCGGCCGGGGAGCTGTTTTTT. This yields the protein CASGGRDRAAGELFF.